This entry features one T cell receptor (beta chain) sequence. What it binds is unknown. This sample stems from a study of cytomegalovirus exposure and HLA in healthy donors. The study's findings and limits: Analyzed later, association rates of TCRs varied across HLA loci, with DRB1 most and HLA-C fewest. In most subjects, TCR beta sequences reportedly gave accurate predictions of HLA-A and HLA-B alleles. Within the data, a cluster of highly shared sequence variants was likely a sequencing artifact. As a later analysis showed, several of the most significant clusters appeared to be linked to common viral pathogens.

The primer mix had 60 Vbeta and 13 Jbeta primers. The protocol was immunoSEQ multiplex PCR, while the TCRdb copy is restricted to in-frame clones and leaves out a portion. Among some 150,000 clones, around four fifths were seen once, and the ten largest hold approximately 1.5%. The germline V gene encodes CDR1 SGHRS and CDR2 YFSETQ. J gave up 3 bases and V 2 bases, and 4 bases lay outside the gene matches. The CDR3 covers 16 residues. The sample was PBMCs. The chain recombines TRBV5-1 with TRBJ2-3, with 12 positions matching TRBD2. This sequence was found in a man between 40 and 49 years old in good health and CMV-seronegative. Here the CDR3 DNA reads TGCGCCAGCAGCTTCCCGACTAGCGGGAGAACAGATACGCAGTATTTT. This gives the protein CASSFPTSGRTDTQYF.